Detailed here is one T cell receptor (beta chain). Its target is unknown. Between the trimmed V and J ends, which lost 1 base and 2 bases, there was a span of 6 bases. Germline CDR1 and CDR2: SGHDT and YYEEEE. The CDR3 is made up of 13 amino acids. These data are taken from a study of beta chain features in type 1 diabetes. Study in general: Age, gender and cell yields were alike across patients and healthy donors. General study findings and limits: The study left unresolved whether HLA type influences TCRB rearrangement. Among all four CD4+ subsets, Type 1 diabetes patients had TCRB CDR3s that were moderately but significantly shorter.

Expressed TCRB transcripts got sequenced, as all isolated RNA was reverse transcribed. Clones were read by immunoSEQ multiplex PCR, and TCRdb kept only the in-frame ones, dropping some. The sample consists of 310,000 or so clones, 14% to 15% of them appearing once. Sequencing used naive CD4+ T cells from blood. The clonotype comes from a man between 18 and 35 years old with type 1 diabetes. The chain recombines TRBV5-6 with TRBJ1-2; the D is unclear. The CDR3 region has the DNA TGTGCCAGCAGCTTGTCCAGGAACTATGGCTACACCTTC. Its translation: CASSLSRNYGYTF.